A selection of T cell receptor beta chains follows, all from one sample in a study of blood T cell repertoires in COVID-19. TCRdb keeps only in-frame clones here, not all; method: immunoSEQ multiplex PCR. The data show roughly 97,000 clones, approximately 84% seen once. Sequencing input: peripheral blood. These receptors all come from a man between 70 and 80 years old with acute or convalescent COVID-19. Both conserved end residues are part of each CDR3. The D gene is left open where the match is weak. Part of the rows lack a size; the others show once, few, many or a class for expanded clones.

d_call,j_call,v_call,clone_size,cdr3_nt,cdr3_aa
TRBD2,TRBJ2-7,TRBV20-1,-,TGCAGGGCCGGGACTAGCGGGAGAGCGTTC,CRAGTSGRAF
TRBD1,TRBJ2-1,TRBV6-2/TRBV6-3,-,TGTGCCAGCAGTTACGGGGACAGGGTCAATGAGCAGTTCTTC,CASSYGDRVNEQFF
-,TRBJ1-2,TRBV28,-,TGTGCCAGCAGTTTACTCCCCACAGGGTCCGGCTACACCTTC,CASSLLPTGSGYTF
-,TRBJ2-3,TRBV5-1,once,TGCGCCAGCAGCTCAACTCGGACACGAAACACAGATACGCAGTATTTT,CASSSTRTRNTDTQYF
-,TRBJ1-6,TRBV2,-,TGTGCCAGCAGTGAACGGGATGAGGGTCCCCTCCACTTT,CASSERDEGPLHF
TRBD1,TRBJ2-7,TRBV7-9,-,TGTGCCAGCAGCCGTACGACAGGGGGCTATTCCTACGAGCAGTACTTC,CASSRTTGGYSYEQYF
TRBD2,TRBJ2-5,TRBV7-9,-,TGTGCCAGCAGCCCAGGACTAGCGGGAAGACAAAAAGAGACCCAGTACTTC,CASSPGLAGRQKETQYF
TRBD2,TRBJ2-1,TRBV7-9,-,TGTGCCAGCAGCTCAGGGACTAGCGGGAGGAATGAGCAGTTCTTC,CASSSGTSGRNEQFF
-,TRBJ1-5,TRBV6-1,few,TGTGCCAGCAGTGAAAGCCCCCGAAGCAATCAGCCCCAGCATTTT,CASSESPRSNQPQHF
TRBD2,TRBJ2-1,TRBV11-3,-,TGTGCCAGCAGCGCTCGGCCTGGGACTAGCGGGAGTCCCAATGAGCAGTTCTTC,CASSARPGTSGSPNEQFF
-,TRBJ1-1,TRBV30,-,TGTGCCTGGGGAGCGGCAGGGTGGACTGAAGCTTTCTTT,CAWGAAGWTEAFF
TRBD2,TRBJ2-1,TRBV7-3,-,TGTGCCAGCAGCATAAAAGCGGGGGGCTTCTACAATGAGCAGTTCTTC,CASSIKAGGFYNEQFF
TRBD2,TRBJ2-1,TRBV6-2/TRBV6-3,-,TGTGCCAGCAGCCGCCTGACTAGCGGCTACAATGAGCAGTTCTTC,CASSRLTSGYNEQFF
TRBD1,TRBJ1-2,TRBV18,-,TGTGCCAGCTCACCAGGGACAGTGTTGGAGAGTGGCTACACCTTC,CASSPGTVLESGYTF
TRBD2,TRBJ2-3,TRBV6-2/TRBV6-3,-,TGTGCCAGCAGTTACCCGTGGACTAGCGGGAGCAGCACAGATACGCAGTATTTT,CASSYPWTSGSSTDTQYF
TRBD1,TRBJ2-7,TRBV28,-,TGTGCCAGCAGTTCCCCTGGACAGGGGGCACTTCGCGAGCAGTACTTC,CASSSPGQGALREQYF
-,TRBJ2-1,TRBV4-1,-,TGCGCCAGCAGCCTTTACTACAATGAGCAGTTCTTC,CASSLYYNEQFF
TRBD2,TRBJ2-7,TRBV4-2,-,TGTGCCAGCAGCCAAGGAGGACTAGCGGGGGACTTACAGTACTTC,CASSQGGLAGDLQYF
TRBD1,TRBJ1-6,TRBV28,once,TGTGCCAGCAGTTTCCCCTGGACAGGGGCGAATTCACCCCTCCACTTT,CASSFPWTGANSPLHF
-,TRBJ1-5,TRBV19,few,TGTGCCAGTAGTATAGTCGGGGAAGGTCATCAGCCCCAGCATTTT,CASSIVGEGHQPQHF
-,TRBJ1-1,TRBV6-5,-,TGTGCCAGCAGCCGCAGGAGGCGGGATCCTGAAGCTTTCTTT,CASSRRRRDPEAFF
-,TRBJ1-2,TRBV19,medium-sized,TGTGCCAGTAGTATAGCATCGGAGATCACTACGGGGGGCTACACCTTC,CASSIASEITTGGYTF
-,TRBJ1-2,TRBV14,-,TGTGCCAGCAGCACTGGACAGCCTTGGGGCTACACCTTC,CASSTGQPWGYTF
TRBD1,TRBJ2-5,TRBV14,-,TGTGCCAGCAGCCAAGACAGGGGGCGCTGGGAGACCCAGTACTTC,CASSQDRGRWETQYF
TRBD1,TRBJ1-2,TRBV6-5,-,TGTGCCAGCAGTTACCAACAGGGGGGGCAACTGAACGGCTACACCTTC,CASSYQQGGQLNGYTF
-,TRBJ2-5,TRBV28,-,TGTGCCAGCAGGGGCCCTGGTCTAGCCCAAGAGACCCAGTACTTC,CASRGPGLAQETQYF
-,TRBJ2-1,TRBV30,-,TGTGCCTGGACAGGAAACAATGAGCAGTTCTTC,CAWTGNNEQFF
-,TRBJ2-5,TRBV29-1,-,TGCAGCGTTGTATCTAGTCTAGAGACCCAGTACTTC,CSVVSSLETQYF
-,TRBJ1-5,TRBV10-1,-,TGCGCCACGGGTCCCCCTCGGTCGGGGAGCAATCAGCCCCAGCATTTT,CATGPPRSGSNQPQHF